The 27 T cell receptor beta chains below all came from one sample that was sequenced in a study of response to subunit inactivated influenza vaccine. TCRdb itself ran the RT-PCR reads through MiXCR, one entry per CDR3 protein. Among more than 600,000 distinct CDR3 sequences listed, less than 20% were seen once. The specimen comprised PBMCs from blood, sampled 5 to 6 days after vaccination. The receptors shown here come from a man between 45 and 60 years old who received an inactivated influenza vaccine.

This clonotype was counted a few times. CDR3 loop: CASSKGQGNTGELFF. The CDR3 nucleotides are TGCGCCAGCAGCAAGGGACAGGGTAACACCGGGGAGCTGTTTTTT. V and J are TRBV5-1 and TRBJ2-2; the match to TRBD1 covers 9 bases. This CDR3 has 15 residues. The V gene's germline CDR1 is SGHRS and CDR2 YFSETQ. Trimming at V came to 4 bases and at J to 2 bases, leaving 3 bases not matched to a gene.

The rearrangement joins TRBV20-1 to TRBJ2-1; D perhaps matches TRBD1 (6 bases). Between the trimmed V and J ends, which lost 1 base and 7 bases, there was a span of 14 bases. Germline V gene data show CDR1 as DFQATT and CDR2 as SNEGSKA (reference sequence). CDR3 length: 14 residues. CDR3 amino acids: CSARGGQSMNEQFF. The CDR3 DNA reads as TGCAGTGCTAGAGGCGGACAGTCCATGAATGAGCAGTTCTTC.

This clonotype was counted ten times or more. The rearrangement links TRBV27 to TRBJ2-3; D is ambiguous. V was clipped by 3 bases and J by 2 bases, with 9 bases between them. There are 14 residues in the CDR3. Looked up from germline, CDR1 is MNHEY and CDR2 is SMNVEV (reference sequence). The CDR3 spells CASSFLYDTDTQYF. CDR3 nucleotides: TGTGCCAGCAGTTTCCTCTATGACACAGATACGCAGTATTTT.

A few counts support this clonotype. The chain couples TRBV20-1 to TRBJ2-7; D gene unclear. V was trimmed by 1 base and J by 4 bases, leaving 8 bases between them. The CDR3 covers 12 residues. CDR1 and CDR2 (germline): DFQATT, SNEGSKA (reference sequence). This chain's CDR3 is CSARGRLYEQYF. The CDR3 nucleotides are TGCAGTGCTAGAGGGCGGTTATACGAGCAGTACTTC.

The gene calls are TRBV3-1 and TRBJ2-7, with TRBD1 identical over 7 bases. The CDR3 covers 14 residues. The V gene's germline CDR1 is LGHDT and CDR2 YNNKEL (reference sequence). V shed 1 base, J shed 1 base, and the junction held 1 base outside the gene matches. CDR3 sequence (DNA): TGTGCCAGCAGCCAAGCGGGACAGTCCTACGAGCAGTACTTC. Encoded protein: CASSQAGQSYEQYF.

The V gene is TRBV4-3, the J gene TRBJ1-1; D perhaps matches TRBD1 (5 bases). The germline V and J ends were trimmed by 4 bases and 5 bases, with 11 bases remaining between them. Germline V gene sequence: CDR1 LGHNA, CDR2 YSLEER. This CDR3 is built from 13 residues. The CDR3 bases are TGCGCCAGCAGCCGAGGGTCAGGGACTGAAGCTTTCTTT. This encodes CASSRGSGTEAFF.

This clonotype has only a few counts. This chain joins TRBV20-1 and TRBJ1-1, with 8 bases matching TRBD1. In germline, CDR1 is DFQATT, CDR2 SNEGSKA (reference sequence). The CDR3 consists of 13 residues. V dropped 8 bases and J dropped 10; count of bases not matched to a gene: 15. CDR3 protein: CSTAGTGDLIAFF. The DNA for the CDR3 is TGCAGTACTGCCGGGACAGGAGACCTGATAGCTTTCTTT.

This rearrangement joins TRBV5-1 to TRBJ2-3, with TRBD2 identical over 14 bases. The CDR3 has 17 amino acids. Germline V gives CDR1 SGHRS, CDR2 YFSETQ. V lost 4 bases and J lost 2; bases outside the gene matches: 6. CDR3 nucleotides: TGCGCCAGCAGCCTCAGGACTAGCGGGGGGTTCACAGATACGCAGTATTTT. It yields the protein CASSLRTSGGFTDTQYF.

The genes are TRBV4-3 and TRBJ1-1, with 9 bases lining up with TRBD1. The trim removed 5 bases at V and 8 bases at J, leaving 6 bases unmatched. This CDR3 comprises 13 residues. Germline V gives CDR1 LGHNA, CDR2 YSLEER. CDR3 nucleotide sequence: TGCGCCAGCAGCAGCGGACAGGGGTTAGAAGCTTTCTTT. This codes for CASSSGQGLEAFF.

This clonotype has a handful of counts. As DNA, the CDR3 is TGCAGCGTTGGGGAGGGGGCGAACACTGAAGCTTTCTTT. Translation gives CSVGEGANTEAFF. The V call is TRBV29-1, the J call TRBJ1-1, with 7 bases aligning to TRBD1. Per the germline V gene, CDR1 is SQVTM and CDR2 is ANQGSEA. The CDR3 runs 13 residues. V shed 4 bases, J shed 1 base, and the junction held 3 bases outside the gene matches. Using reference TRBV29-1 and TRBJ1-1 for the parts outside the CDR3, the full variable domain is SAVISQKPSRDICQRGTSLTIQCQVDSQVTMMFWYRQQPGQSLTLIATANQGSEATYESGFVIDKFPISRPNLTFSTLTVSNMSPEDSSIYLCSVGEGANTEAFFGQGTRLTVV.

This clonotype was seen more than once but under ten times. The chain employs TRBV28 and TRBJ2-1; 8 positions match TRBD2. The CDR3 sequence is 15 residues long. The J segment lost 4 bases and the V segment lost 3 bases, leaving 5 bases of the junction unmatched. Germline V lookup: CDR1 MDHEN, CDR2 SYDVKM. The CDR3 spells CASSLNRGGYNEQFF. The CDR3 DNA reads TGTGCCAGCAGTTTGAACCGGGGGGGATACAATGAGCAGTTCTTC.

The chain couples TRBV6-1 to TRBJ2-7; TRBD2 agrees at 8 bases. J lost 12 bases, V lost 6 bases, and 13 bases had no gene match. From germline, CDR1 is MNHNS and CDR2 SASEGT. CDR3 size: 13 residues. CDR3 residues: CASRINSGARRYF. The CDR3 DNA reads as TGTGCCAGCAGGATAAATAGCGGGGCGCGTCGGTACTTC.

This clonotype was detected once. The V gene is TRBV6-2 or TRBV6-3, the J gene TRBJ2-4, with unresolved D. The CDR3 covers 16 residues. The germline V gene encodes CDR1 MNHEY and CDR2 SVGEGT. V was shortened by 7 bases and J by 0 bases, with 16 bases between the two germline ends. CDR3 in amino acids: CASTSSLAIAKNIQYF. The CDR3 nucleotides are TGTGCCAGCACTTCCTCCTTGGCCATAGCCAAAAACATTCAGTACTTC.

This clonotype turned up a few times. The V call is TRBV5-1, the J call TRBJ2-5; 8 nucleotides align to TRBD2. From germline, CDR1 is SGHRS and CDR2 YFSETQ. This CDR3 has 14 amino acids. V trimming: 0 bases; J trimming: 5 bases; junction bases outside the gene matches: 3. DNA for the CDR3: TGCGCCAGCAGCTTGGGGGGACTAGTGGAGACCCAGTACTTC. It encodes CASSLGGLVETQYF.

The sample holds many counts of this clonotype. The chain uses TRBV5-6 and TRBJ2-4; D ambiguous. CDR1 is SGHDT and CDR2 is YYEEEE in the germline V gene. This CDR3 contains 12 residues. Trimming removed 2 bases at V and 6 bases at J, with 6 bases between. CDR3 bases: TGTGCCAGCAGCTTCGCAACAAACATTCAGTACTTC. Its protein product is CASSFATNIQYF.

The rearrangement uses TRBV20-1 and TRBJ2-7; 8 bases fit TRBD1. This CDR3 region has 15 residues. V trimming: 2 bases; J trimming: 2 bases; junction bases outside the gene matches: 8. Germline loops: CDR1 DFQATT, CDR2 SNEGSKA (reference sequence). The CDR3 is CSARIRGTGPYEQYF. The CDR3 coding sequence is TGCAGTGCTAGAATCCGCGGGACAGGCCCCTACGAGCAGTACTTC.

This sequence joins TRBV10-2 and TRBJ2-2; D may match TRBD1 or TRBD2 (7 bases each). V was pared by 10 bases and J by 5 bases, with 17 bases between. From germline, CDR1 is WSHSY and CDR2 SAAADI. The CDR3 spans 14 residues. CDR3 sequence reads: CATRGASGTGELFF. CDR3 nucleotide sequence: TGCGCCACCAGGGGGGCTAGCGGAACCGGGGAGCTGTTTTTT.

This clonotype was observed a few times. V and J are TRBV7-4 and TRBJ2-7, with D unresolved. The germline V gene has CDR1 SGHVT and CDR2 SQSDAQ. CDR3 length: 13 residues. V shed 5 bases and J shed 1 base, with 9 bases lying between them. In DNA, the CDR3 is TGTGCCAGCAGCCTTTCCTGGTCCTACGAGCAGTACTTC. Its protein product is CASSLSWSYEQYF.

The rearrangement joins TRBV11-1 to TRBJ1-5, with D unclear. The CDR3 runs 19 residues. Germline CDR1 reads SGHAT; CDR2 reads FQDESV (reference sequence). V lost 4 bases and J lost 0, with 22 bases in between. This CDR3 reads CASSSEKNSIRHSNQPQHF. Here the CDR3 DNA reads TGTGCCAGCAGCTCAGAAAAGAACAGCATCCGCCATAGCAATCAGCCCCAGCATTTT.

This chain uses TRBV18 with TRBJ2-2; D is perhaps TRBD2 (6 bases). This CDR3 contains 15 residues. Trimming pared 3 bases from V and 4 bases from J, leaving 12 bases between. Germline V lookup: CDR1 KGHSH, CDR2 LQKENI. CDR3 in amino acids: CASSPRSGGTGELFF. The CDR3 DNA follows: TGTGCCAGCTCACCTCGTTCCGGGGGCACCGGGGAGCTGTTTTTT.

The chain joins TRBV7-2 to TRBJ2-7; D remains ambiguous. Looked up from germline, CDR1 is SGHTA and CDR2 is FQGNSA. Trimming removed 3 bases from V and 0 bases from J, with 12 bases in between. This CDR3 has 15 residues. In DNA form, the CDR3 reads TGTGCCAGCAGCTTGGAGCACTTAAGCTCCTACGAGCAGTACTTC. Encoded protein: CASSLEHLSSYEQYF.

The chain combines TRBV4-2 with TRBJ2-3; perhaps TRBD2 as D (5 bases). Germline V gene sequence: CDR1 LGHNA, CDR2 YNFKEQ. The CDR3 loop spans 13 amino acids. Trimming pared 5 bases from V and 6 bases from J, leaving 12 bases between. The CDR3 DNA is TGTGCCAGCAGCGGGTCTCGAGGGGATACGCAGTATTTT. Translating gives CASSGSRGDTQYF.

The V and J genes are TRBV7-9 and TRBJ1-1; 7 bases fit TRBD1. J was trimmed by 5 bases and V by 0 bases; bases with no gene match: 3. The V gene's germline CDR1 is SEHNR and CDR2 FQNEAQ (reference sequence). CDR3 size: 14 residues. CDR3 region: CASSLAQGETEAFF. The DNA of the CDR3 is TGTGCCAGCAGCTTAGCGCAGGGGGAAACTGAAGCTTTCTTT.

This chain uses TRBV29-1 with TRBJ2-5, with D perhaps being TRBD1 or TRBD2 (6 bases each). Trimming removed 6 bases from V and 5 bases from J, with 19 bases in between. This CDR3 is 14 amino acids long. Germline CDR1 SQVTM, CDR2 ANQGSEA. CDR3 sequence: CSVAKQGGGETQYF. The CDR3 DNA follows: TGCAGCGTGGCGAAACAGGGAGGTGGGGAGACCCAGTACTTC.

The CDR3 nucleotides read TGTGCCAGCTCACCACTCCTCGGGCTTTCGGCTGGAAACACCATATATTTT. Protein: CASSPLLGLSAGNTIYF. The J gene is TRBJ1-3, the V gene TRBV18; D not resolved. Trimming pared 1 base from V and 2 bases from J, leaving 15 bases between. This CDR3 comprises 17 residues. CDR1 is KGHSH and CDR2 is LQKENI in the germline V gene.

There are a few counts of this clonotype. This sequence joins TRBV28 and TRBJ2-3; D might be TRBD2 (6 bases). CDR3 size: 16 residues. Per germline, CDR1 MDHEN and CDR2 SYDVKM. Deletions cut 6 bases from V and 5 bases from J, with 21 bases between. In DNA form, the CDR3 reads TGTGCCAGCAGGTGGGGGACGGGAGTCAGTGAAGATACGCAGTATTTT. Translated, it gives CASRWGTGVSEDTQYF. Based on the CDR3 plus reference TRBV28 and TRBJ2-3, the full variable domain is DVKVTQSSRYLVKRTGEKVFLECVQDMDHENMFWYRQDPGLGLRLIYFSYDVKMKEKGDIPEGYSVSREKKERFSLILESASTNQTSMYLCASRWGTGVSEDTQYFGPGTRLTVL.

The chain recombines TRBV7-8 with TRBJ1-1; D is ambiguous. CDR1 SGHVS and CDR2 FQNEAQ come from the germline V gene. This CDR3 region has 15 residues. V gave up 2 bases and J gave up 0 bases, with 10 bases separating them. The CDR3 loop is CASSLNGNMNTEAFF. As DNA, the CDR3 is TGTGCCAGCAGCTTAAATGGGAACATGAACACTGAAGCTTTCTTT.